This passage covers 26 T cell receptor beta chains from one sample sequenced in a study of shared clonotypes between healthy human individuals (dated by TCRdb to the early 2020s). The receptor library was made with the immunoSEQ multiplex PCR assay. The table comes from immuneACCESS by way of TCRdb, which keeps in-frame sequences with V and J called. Part of the clones is missing from these tables; in studies checked, under half for an unresolved V gene and the rest for unknown reasons. This sample gives over a million clones in total; more than 65% of them show up just once. Of the sample, about 1.5% falls within the top ten clones. Specimen: memory CD4+ T cells sorted from blood. What the cell subset or site label conveys for this sample: CD45RA-negative fraction. The source is a man between 18 and 35 years old in good health.

This chain uses TRBV7-2 with TRBJ1-5; a weak D match, TRBD1 (5 bases). Germline lookup yields CDR1 SGHTA and CDR2 FQGNSA. The CDR3 covers 13 residues. The germline V and J ends were trimmed by 8 bases and 6 bases, with 14 bases remaining between them. In DNA, the CDR3 is TGTGCCAGCGGCGGGGGGTATGGTCAGCCCCAGCATTTT. Translating gives CASGGGYGQPQHF.

This clone has only a few counts. The chain has TRBV30 and TRBJ2-6; D is perhaps TRBD2 (6 bases). This CDR3 comprises 15 residues. Trimming pared 2 bases from V and 3 bases from J, leaving 11 bases between. Per germline, CDR1 GTSNPN and CDR2 SVGIG (reference sequence). This chain's CDR3 is CAWSLLGGGANVLTF. The CDR3, as DNA: TGTGCCTGGAGTCTTTTGGGGGGTGGGGCCAACGTCCTGACTTTC. The full variable domain, its missing parts supplied by reference TRBV30 and TRBJ2-6, is SQTIHQWPATLVQPVGSPLSLECTVEGTSNPNLYWYRQAAGRGLQLLFYSVGIGQISSEVPQNLSASRPQDRQFILSSKKLLLSDSGFYLCAWSLLGGGANVLTFGAGSRLTVL.

The chain couples TRBV13 to TRBJ2-1; 8 bases are shared with TRBD1. The CDR3 is made up of 14 amino acids. Germline V gives CDR1 PRHDT, CDR2 FYEKMQ (reference sequence). J lost 5 bases, V lost 2 bases, and 2 bases had no gene match. CDR3: CASSLQGADNEQFF. In DNA, the CDR3 is TGTGCCAGCAGCTTACAGGGGGCTGACAATGAGCAGTTCTTC.

This clone was observed a single time. This rearrangement joins TRBV10-3 to TRBJ2-7; no firm D call. With 3 bases removed from V and 2 bases from J, the gap between germline ends came to 14 bases. The CDR3 totals 15 residues. The germline V gene has CDR1 ENHRY and CDR2 SYGVKD. CDR3: CAISDKAVGTYEQYF. In nucleotides, the CDR3 is TGTGCCATCAGTGATAAGGCAGTGGGGACCTACGAGCAGTACTTC.

Worth noting for this clone: A much larger clonotype is one base distant, so this may be a read error. The chain uses TRBV7-2 and TRBJ1-1, with 7 bases lining up with TRBD1. CDR3 length: 13 amino acids. Germline V gene data show CDR1 as SGHTA and CDR2 as FQGNSA. V lost 3 bases, J lost 3 bases, and 1 base stayed unmatched. The CDR3 DNA reads as TGTGCCAGCAGCTTTGACAGGGACACTGAAGCTTTCTTT. The encoded protein is CASSFDRDTEAFF.

The table lists this clone with a few counts. The gene calls are TRBV19 and TRBJ1-4; the D gene is possibly TRBD1 (5 bases). Per germline, CDR1 LNHDA and CDR2 SQIVND (reference sequence). This CDR3 region has 16 residues. V was trimmed by 5 bases and J by 3 bases, leaving 16 bases between them. The CDR3 nucleotides read TGTGCCAGTAGTTTGTCCGGGGGTCTTTCTAATGAAAAACTGTTTTTT. The encoded protein is CASSLSGGLSNEKLFF.

This clone was recorded once. The genes are TRBV11-2 and TRBJ2-3; D not certain. The CDR3 spans 13 residues. Germline V CDR1 and CDR2: SGHAT, FQNNGV. Between the trimmed V and J ends, which lost 5 bases and 3 bases, there was a span of 9 bases. The CDR3 DNA sequence: TGTGCCAGCAGCGTCGACTGGACAGATACGCAGTATTTT. As protein: CASSVDWTDTQYF.

This chain uses TRBV19 with TRBJ2-3; D is possibly TRBD1 or TRBD2 (5 bases each). In germline, CDR1 is LNHDA, CDR2 SQIVND (reference sequence). Trimming removed 5 bases from V and 6 bases from J, with 12 bases in between. The CDR3 has 13 amino acids. The CDR3 region is CASSWQGRDTQYF. CDR3 in DNA: TGTGCCAGTAGTTGGCAGGGACGCGATACGCAGTATTTT.

This clone occurred a few times. The CDR3 loop reads CASVPQGSNQPQHF. In DNA, the CDR3 is TGTGCCAGCGTACCACAGGGCAGCAATCAGCCCCAGCATTTT. The V call is TRBV6-1, the J call TRBJ1-5; TRBD1 is a possible D gene (6 bases). Trimming left V 8 bases short and J 1 base short, with 12 bases between. CDR3 length: 14 amino acids. Germline CDR1 reads MNHNS; CDR2 reads SASEGT.

This chain uses TRBV7-2 with TRBJ1-5; 11 nucleotides line up with TRBD1. V was pared by 5 bases and J by 6 bases, with 6 bases of the junction left unmatched. CDR1 is SGHTA, CDR2 FQGNSA, per germline. The CDR3 runs 15 residues. CDR3 in amino acids: CASSTWDRGVQPQHF. CDR3 coding DNA: TGTGCCAGCAGCACCTGGGACAGGGGGGTTCAGCCCCAGCATTTT.

The rearrangement uses TRBV7-3 and TRBJ2-3; D not resolved. This CDR3 has 13 residues. CDR1 and CDR2 from the germline V gene are SGHTA and FQGTGA. The V end lost 3 bases, the J end lost 4 bases, and 8 bases lay between the germline ends. The CDR3 protein is CASSFSRADTQYF. Here the CDR3 DNA reads TGTGCCAGCAGCTTTAGTCGGGCAGATACGCAGTATTTT.

The J gene is TRBJ2-7, the V gene TRBV5-1; D is undetermined. Trimming took 3 bases from V and 7 from J, leaving 11 bases between them. The CDR3 length is 12 residues. CDR1 SGHRS and CDR2 YFSETQ come from the germline V gene. CDR3 DNA sequence: TGCGCCAGCAGCTCCTTGAATGATGAGCAGTACTTC. Protein product: CASSSLNDEQYF.

The chain recombines TRBV19 with TRBJ1-6, with 9 bases matching TRBD1. V trimming: 4 bases; J trimming: 5 bases; junction bases outside the gene matches: 6. Germline V gene data show CDR1 as LNHDA and CDR2 as SQIVND (reference sequence). This CDR3 comprises 16 residues. The CDR3 loop reads CASSTTDRGNNSPLHF. The CDR3 DNA sequence: TGTGCCAGTAGTACCACGGACAGGGGAAATAATTCACCCCTCCACTTT.

V and J are TRBV28 and TRBJ2-3, with D unresolved. V dropped 2 bases and J dropped 4 bases, with 7 bases sitting between them. The CDR3 totals 13 residues. CDR1 and CDR2 (germline): MDHEN, SYDVKM. The CDR3 protein is CASSLAAPDTQYF. The CDR3 DNA reads as TGTGCCAGCAGTTTAGCAGCCCCAGATACGCAGTATTTT. Full variable domain (remainder filled in from reference TRBV28 and TRBJ2-3): DVKVTQSSRYLVKRTGEKVFLECVQDMDHENMFWYRQDPGLGLRLIYFSYDVKMKEKGDIPEGYSVSREKKERFSLILESASTNQTSMYLCASSLAAPDTQYFGPGTRLTVL.

As regards this clone: This sample includes further DNA sequences coding for the same CDR3. The chain recombines TRBV5-6 with TRBJ1-4; 7 bases align to TRBD1. Germline values: CDR1 SGHDT, CDR2 YYEEEE. The CDR3 sequence is 14 residues long. V lost 1 base, J lost 6 bases, and 3 bases stayed unmatched. CDR3 nucleotide sequence: TGTGCCAGCAGCTTGATGCAGGGGGATGAAAAACTGTTTTTT. Protein: CASSLMQGDEKLFF. Together with reference TRBV5-6 and TRBJ1-4, the CDR3 gives the full variable domain: DAGVTQSPTHLIKTRGQQVTLRCSPKSGHDTVSWYQQALGQGPQFIFQYYEEEERQRGNFPDRFSGHQFPNYSSELNVNALLLGDSALYLCASSLMQGDEKLFFGSGTQLSVL.

The chain has TRBV7-2 and TRBJ1-1, with 7 bases matching TRBD1. Germline values: CDR1 SGHTA, CDR2 FQGNSA. This CDR3 is 14 amino acids long. The J segment lost 5 bases and the V segment lost 6 bases, leaving 9 bases of the junction unmatched. CDR3 amino acids: CASSQKTGRTEAFF. CDR3 DNA sequence: TGTGCCAGCAGTCAGAAGACAGGGAGAACTGAAGCTTTCTTT.

The chain recombines TRBV18 with TRBJ2-7, with D unresolved. The CDR3 runs to 13 residues. Germline CDR1 reads KGHSH; CDR2 reads LQKENI. The V end lost 4 bases, the J end lost 4 bases, and 11 bases lay between the germline ends. The CDR3 DNA reads as TGTGCCAGCTCACAAGGAAGGGTGTACGAGCAGTACTTC. As protein: CASSQGRVYEQYF.

This clone was detected only once. The same CDR3 is also encoded by other DNA sequences in this sample. The chain recombines TRBV18 with TRBJ2-7, with D uncertain. V was trimmed by 2 bases and J by 3 bases, leaving 5 bases between them. The CDR3 runs 12 residues. Germline lookup yields CDR1 KGHSH and CDR2 LQKENI. CDR3 in DNA: TGTGCCAGCTCACCAGATAGCTACGAGCAGTACTTC. Its translation: CASSPDSYEQYF.

The V gene is TRBV6-1, the J gene TRBJ2-7; 9 positions match TRBD1. The CDR3 loop spans 15 amino acids. V lost 10 bases to trimming and J lost 3 bases; unmatched junction nucleotides: 13. CDR1 MNHNS and CDR2 SASEGT come from the germline V gene. CDR3 residues: CATTSRDRVFYEQYF. DNA for the CDR3: TGTGCCACCACGTCCCGGGACAGGGTCTTCTACGAGCAGTACTTC.

The rearrangement joins TRBV7-8 to TRBJ2-3; D ambiguous. Germline V gene data show CDR1 as SGHVS and CDR2 as FQNEAQ. The CDR3 is made up of 11 amino acids. V was clipped by 4 bases and J by 6 bases, with 5 bases between them. The CDR3 bases are TGTGCCAGCAGCTCGTTGGATACGCAGTATTTT. As protein: CASSSLDTQYF.

A remark on this clone: Other DNA sequences in the same sample also yield this CDR3. This chain uses TRBV4-1 with TRBJ2-1, with 9 bases identical to TRBD1. V shed 1 base and J 1 base; nucleotides not matched to a gene: 2. Germline CDR1 and CDR2: MGHRA and YSYEKL. The CDR3 has 16 residues. The CDR3 loop reads CASSQAGQGSYNEQFF. The CDR3 region has the DNA TGCGCCAGCAGCCAAGCGGGACAGGGTTCCTACAATGAGCAGTTCTTC.

V is TRBV6-5 and J is TRBJ2-3; 11 positions agree with TRBD1. There are 15 residues in the CDR3. CDR1 is MNHEY and CDR2 is SVGAGI in the germline V gene. V lost 6 bases, J lost 1 base, and 3 bases stayed unmatched. The CDR3 DNA sequence: TGTGCCAGCAGAGGACAGGGGGCCGGCACAGATACGCAGTATTTT. Its translation: CASRGQGAGTDTQYF.

The chain links TRBV6-5 to TRBJ1-6, with D hard to call. The CDR3 spans 14 residues. Germline V gene lookup returns CDR1 MNHEY and CDR2 SVGAGI. V gave up 4 bases and J gave up 3 bases, with 7 bases separating them. CDR3 protein: CASSSGNYNSPLHF. CDR3 DNA sequence: TGTGCCAGCAGTTCGGGAAACTATAATTCACCCCTCCACTTT.

The chain is built from TRBV14 and TRBJ2-5; D call uncertain. The DNA end is a closer match to TRBJ2-7, so the J assignment may be wrong. CDR3 size: 14 residues. Per germline, CDR1 SGHDN and CDR2 FVKESK. In DNA form, the CDR3 reads TGTGCCAGCAGCCAAGAAACAGCGCGCTACGAGCAGTACTTC. As protein: CASSQETARYEQYF.

This clone was seen once. This chain uses TRBV5-1 with TRBJ2-7; TRBD2 matches 11 bases. J gave up 6 bases and V 0 bases, and 8 bases lay outside the gene matches. Germline V lookup: CDR1 SGHRS, CDR2 YFSETQ. This CDR3 comprises 16 residues. CDR3 sequence reads: CASSLGLAGGLGEQYF. The CDR3 region has the DNA TGCGCCAGCAGCTTGGGCCTAGCGGGAGGACTCGGCGAGCAGTACTTC.

The chain couples TRBV5-1 to TRBJ2-2; 9 bases match TRBD1. CDR1 is SGHRS, CDR2 YFSETQ, per germline. This CDR3 is 16 amino acids long. Trimming at V came to 0 bases and at J to 5 bases, leaving 5 bases not matched to a gene. As DNA, the CDR3 is TGCGCCAGCAGCTTGGCTGGACAGGGGCCAACCGGGGAGCTGTTTTTT. It codes for CASSLAGQGPTGELFF.